This T cell receptor beta chain was found in a study of cytomegalovirus exposure and HLA in healthy donors. Use of 60 Vbeta and 13 Jbeta primers characterized the PCR. The repertoire was sequenced with immunoSEQ multiplex PCR; TCRdb's copy has only in-frame clones and lacks some. The sample has around 140,000 clones; about 73% are singletons. Germline CDR1 SNHLY, CDR2 FYNNEI. This CDR3 spans 13 amino acids. J lost 6 bases, V lost 6 bases, and 8 bases had no gene match. Source material: PBMCs. The V gene is TRBV2, the J gene TRBJ2-7; 7 bases are a match to TRBD2. This receptor was obtained from a woman in her sixties or seventies in good health and CMV-seropositive. The DNA of the CDR3 is TGTGCCAGCAGCTCCGGGACTAACGGCGAGCAGTACTTC. Translated: CASSSGTNGEQYF.